The 14 T cell receptor beta chains in this list originate from one sample, sequenced in a study of hypomethylating agent response in myelodysplastic syndrome. The repertoire was sequenced with immunoSEQ multiplex PCR; TCRdb's copy has only in-frame clones and lacks some. The sample comprises 4,300 or so clones, 84% of which are singletons, and under 10% rests with the top ten. The sequenced sample was bone marrow, obtained before or after starting hypomethylating agent treatment for myelodysplastic syndrome (not recorded which). The receptors stem from a human donor with myelodysplastic syndrome.

The chain carries TRBV4-1 and TRBJ1-1; 7 bases map to TRBD1. This CDR3 spans 15 amino acids. The junction had 5 bases not matched to a gene; V was cut back by 3 bases and J by 1 base. Germline CDR1 and CDR2: MGHRA and YSYEKL. This CDR3 reads CASSQRQGGNTEAFF. The CDR3 nucleotides are TGCGCCAGCAGCCAGCGACAGGGCGGGAACACTGAAGCTTTCTTT.

This rearrangement joins TRBV21-1 to TRBJ1-5. TRBV21-1 is tagged as a pseudogene. The CDR3 has 15 residues. CDR3 nucleotides: TGCATGACCTCGGGACGAAAAGACAGCAATCAGCCCCAGCATTTT. Protein sequence: CMTSGRKDSNQPQHF.

This chain links TRBV9 with TRBJ1-1; the D is unclear. The germline gives CDR1 SGDLS, CDR2 YYNGEE. This CDR3 is built from 13 residues. Trimming pared 4 bases from V and 2 bases from J, leaving 9 bases between. The CDR3 region has the DNA TGTGCCAGCAGCTCAACCAGCAACACTGAAGCTTTCTTT. This encodes CASSSTSNTEAFF.

The V gene is TRBV5-6, the J gene TRBJ1-1; TRBD1 might be the D (5 bases). Trimming took off 4 bases at V and 2 bases at J, with 12 bases between the two ends. CDR3 size: 14 residues. The germline gives CDR1 SGHDT, CDR2 YYEEEE. The CDR3 reads CASSQFGANTEAFF. DNA of the CDR3: TGTGCCAGCAGCCAGTTCGGGGCAAACACTGAAGCTTTCTTT.

V usage is TRBV27 and J usage is TRBJ1-1; tentative D call: TRBD1 (5 bases). The V end lost 5 bases, the J end lost 7 bases, and 14 bases lay between the germline ends. Germline CDR1 reads MNHEY; CDR2 reads SMNVEV (reference sequence). The CDR3 runs to 13 residues. The CDR3 DNA sequence: TGTGCCAGCAGTCTGGGGACGTCCGTTGAAGCTTTCTTT. It translates to CASSLGTSVEAFF.

The chain employs TRBV19 and TRBJ1-5; D is possibly TRBD1 (6 bases). Trimming cost V 5 bases and J 7 bases, with 15 bases left between them. The CDR3 loop spans 14 amino acids. Germline values: CDR1 LNHDA, CDR2 SQIVND (reference sequence). The CDR3 DNA is TGTGCCAGTAGTCCACAACAGGGTAACCAGCCCCAGCATTTT. Translating it yields CASSPQQGNQPQHF.

V usage is TRBV15 and J usage is TRBJ2-3, with 10 bases identical to TRBD1. This CDR3 contains 15 residues. Trimming removed 5 bases from V and 4 bases from J; junction bases left unmatched: 6. The germline gives CDR1 LNHNV, CDR2 YYDKDF (reference sequence). The CDR3 here is CATSGRQGAADTQYF. As DNA, the CDR3 is TGTGCCACCAGCGGACGACAGGGGGCAGCAGATACGCAGTATTTT.

J is TRBJ1-5 and V is TRBV6-4; TRBD1 agrees at 10 bases. CDR1 MRHNA and CDR2 SNTAGT come from the germline V gene. This CDR3 is built from 17 residues. Trimming at V came to 2 bases and at J to 5 bases, leaving 9 bases not matched to a gene. The CDR3 region has the DNA TGTGCCAGCAGTGACGTCGACAGGGGGCGAGTGGATCAGCCCCAGCATTTT. Its protein is CASSDVDRGRVDQPQHF.

The V call is TRBV10-3, the J call TRBJ1-2; 8 positions match TRBD1. CDR1 and CDR2 (germline): ENHRY, SYGVKD. The CDR3 sequence is 17 residues long. Trimming took 2 bases from V and 4 from J; bases not matched to a gene: 12. The DNA of the CDR3 is TGTGCCATCAGTGAGGAGTTTAGGACAGGGACCCTCTATGGCTACACCTTC. As protein: CAISEEFRTGTLYGYTF.

This chain links TRBV5-4 with TRBJ2-7; D remains ambiguous. Deletions cut 1 base from V and 2 bases from J, with 13 bases between. This CDR3 has 15 residues. Germline-derived CDR1 and CDR2 are SGHNT and YYREEE (reference sequence). CDR3 DNA sequence: TGTGCCAGCAGCTTGAGTCCGACCCCGGCCTACGAGCAGTACTTC. This codes for CASSLSPTPAYEQYF.

Points on this clone: Sequence at one end of the junction differs from germline and may be a read error. This chain uses TRBV19 with TRBJ2-2; 12 bases match TRBD1. This CDR3 is 16 amino acids long. Germline V gene sequence: CDR1 LNHDA, CDR2 SQIVND (reference sequence). This CDR3 is CASSMGQGAKTGELFF. CDR3 DNA: TGTGCCAGTAGTATGGGACAGGGGGCGAAAACCGGGGAGCTGTTTTTT.

This clone has a handful of counts. The chain uses TRBV27 and TRBJ2-7; D gene uncertain. CDR1 and CDR2 (germline): MNHEY, SMNVEV (reference sequence). The germline V and J ends were trimmed by 2 bases and 1 base, with 9 bases remaining between them. The CDR3 has 14 amino acids. This CDR3 is CASSLNRKSYEQYV. CDR3 nucleotide sequence: TGTGCCAGCAGTTTAAACAGAAAGTCCTACGAGCAGTACGTC.

The chain has TRBV15 and TRBJ1-4, with D possibly matching TRBD1 (5 bases). Per the germline V gene, CDR1 is LNHNV and CDR2 is YYDKDF (reference sequence). This CDR3 spans 16 amino acids. V was clipped by 4 bases and J by 6 bases, with 18 bases between them. The CDR3 nucleotides are TGTGCCACCAGCATTGGACGATGGGACGCCCATGAAAAACTGTTTTTT. The encoded protein is CATSIGRWDAHEKLFF.

This clone appeared once. This sequence joins TRBV30 and TRBJ1-5; D is possibly TRBD1 (5 bases). V was pared by 3 bases and J by 2 bases, with 14 bases between. Germline-derived CDR1 and CDR2 are GTSNPN and SVGIG (reference sequence). The CDR3 extends over 15 amino acids. CDR3 in amino acids: CAWRVGGTGNQPQHF. The DNA of the CDR3 is TGTGCCTGGAGGGTTGGGGGGACCGGCAATCAGCCCCAGCATTTT.